This passage covers 9 T cell receptor beta chains from one sample sequenced in a study of T cell changes during pregnancy in multiple sclerosis (dated by TCRdb to about 2019). Library prep was done by the immunoSEQ multiplex PCR assay. Sourced from immuneACCESS, this table was stored by TCRdb with only in-frame sequences that have V and J called. A share of the clones is absent; for the studies checked, an unresolved V gene accounts for under half, and the remainder has no known explanation. This sample is represented by under 50,000 clones; about 92% of them were singletons. The top ten clonotypes cover approximately 5% of the sample. Material: CD8+ T cells from peripheral blood mononuclear cells, obtained in the third trimester of pregnancy. Receptor source: a female donor with multiple sclerosis, enrolled in a pregnancy study.

This rearrangement joins TRBV25-1 to TRBJ2-7; tentatively, D is TRBD2 (6 bases). Per germline, CDR1 MGHDK and CDR2 SYGVNS. This CDR3 has 18 residues. The germline V and J ends were trimmed by 5 bases and 3 bases, with 26 bases remaining between them. The CDR3 coding sequence is TGTGCCAGCAGTTCCCCCGGGACTGTCGACGTATCAATCTACGAGCAGTACTTC. This gives the protein CASSSPGTVDVSIYEQYF.

This chain connects TRBV12-5 to TRBJ1-1; 7 nucleotides match TRBD1. This CDR3 contains 12 residues. The germline CDR1 and CDR2 sequences are LGHNT and FRNRAP. The V and J ends lost 1 base and 7 bases, in that order; junction bases with no gene match: 0. CDR3 in DNA: TGTGCTAGTGGTTTGGGGACAGGTGAAGCTTTCTTT. Protein sequence: CASGLGTGEAFF.

The V and J genes are TRBV5-1 and TRBJ2-1; TRBD1 aligns across 7 bases. The CDR3 covers 17 residues. V dropped 4 bases and J dropped 5; count of bases not matched to a gene: 15. CDR1 is SGHRS and CDR2 is YFSETQ in the germline V gene. The CDR3 DNA reads TGCGCCAGCAGCCTCCAGAGGGGGCCGTCGGGCCACAATGAGCAGTTCTTC. Translated, it gives CASSLQRGPSGHNEQFF.

J is TRBJ1-4 and V is TRBV4-2; 7 bases are shared with TRBD1. Looked up from germline, CDR1 is LGHNA and CDR2 is YNFKEQ. This CDR3 is 15 amino acids long. The junction had 4 bases not matched to a gene; V was cut back by 0 bases and J by 6 bases. The CDR3 DNA sequence: TGTGCCAGCAGCCAAGATTTAGGGGGCGATGAAAAACTGTTTTTT. The encoded protein is CASSQDLGGDEKLFF.

This rearrangement joins TRBV4-1 to TRBJ2-1; weak D call: TRBD2 (5 bases). Trimming left V 3 bases short and J 7 bases short, with 13 bases between. The CDR3 loop spans 14 amino acids. The germline CDR1 and CDR2 sequences are MGHRA and YSYEKL. The CDR3, as DNA: TGCGCCAGCAGCCATGGAGGAGTGATGAATGAGCAGTTCTTC. Encoded protein: CASSHGGVMNEQFF.

The chain recombines TRBV27 with TRBJ2-7; 7 positions agree with TRBD2. The CDR3 runs 14 residues. Trimming removed 5 bases from V and 2 bases from J; junction bases left unmatched: 6. The germline CDR1 and CDR2 sequences are MNHEY and SMNVEV (reference sequence). The CDR3 region has the DNA TGTGCCAGCAGTCTAACTAGCGCAGCCTACGAGCAGTACTTC. Translated: CASSLTSAAYEQYF.

This chain joins TRBV11-2 and TRBJ2-7, with D possibly TRBD1 on 6 matching bases. This CDR3 contains 19 residues. Deletions cut 0 bases from V and 1 base from J, with 22 bases between. The germline gives CDR1 SGHAT, CDR2 FQNNGV. CDR3 sequence reads: CASSLDRGTTGFNSYEQYF. The CDR3 nucleotides are TGTGCCAGCAGCTTAGACCGGGGTACTACAGGGTTTAATTCCTACGAGCAGTACTTC.

This clone has just one count. This chain uses TRBV28 with TRBJ2-7; 8 positions match TRBD1. This CDR3 is 14 amino acids long. Germline V gives CDR1 MDHEN, CDR2 SYDVKM. Unmatched junction bases numbered 4, after V lost 4 bases and J lost 2 bases. Written as DNA, the CDR3 is TGTGCCAGCAGTTCCAGGGGGCGCGCCTACGAGCAGTACTTC. It encodes CASSSRGRAYEQYF.

The chain employs TRBV28 and TRBJ2-7, with TRBD2 matching 8 bases. The CDR3 consists of 14 residues. Looked up from germline, CDR1 is MDHEN and CDR2 is SYDVKM. The J segment lost 3 bases and the V segment lost 2 bases, leaving 3 bases of the junction unmatched. The CDR3 region is CASSLKGLVYEQYF. Here the CDR3 DNA reads TGTGCCAGCAGTTTAAAGGGACTAGTCTACGAGCAGTACTTC.